The following is a T cell receptor (delta chain) sequence with its context. TCRdb called clones anew from the reads with CATT. The data contain over 2,000 delta-chain clones, 7.5% to 10% of them singletons. The sample belongs to a study of gamma-delta chains in newborns, infants, children. From germline, CDR1 is TSWWSYY and CDR2 QGS. Trimming left V 2 bases short and J 0 bases short, with 31 bases between. This CDR3 has 22 amino acids. This TCR was sampled from a child who was a newborn, infant or young child, either healthy, febrile or measles-vaccinated (not recorded which). The chain employs TRDV1 and TRDJ1; D may be TRDD2 or TRDD3 (6 bases each). Material for sequencing was blood. CDR3 loop: CALGENSYFGGHPLFDTDKLIF. CDR3 in DNA: TGTGCTCTTGGGGAAAACTCCTACTTCGGGGGACACCCCCTTTTTGACACCGATAAACTCATCTTT.